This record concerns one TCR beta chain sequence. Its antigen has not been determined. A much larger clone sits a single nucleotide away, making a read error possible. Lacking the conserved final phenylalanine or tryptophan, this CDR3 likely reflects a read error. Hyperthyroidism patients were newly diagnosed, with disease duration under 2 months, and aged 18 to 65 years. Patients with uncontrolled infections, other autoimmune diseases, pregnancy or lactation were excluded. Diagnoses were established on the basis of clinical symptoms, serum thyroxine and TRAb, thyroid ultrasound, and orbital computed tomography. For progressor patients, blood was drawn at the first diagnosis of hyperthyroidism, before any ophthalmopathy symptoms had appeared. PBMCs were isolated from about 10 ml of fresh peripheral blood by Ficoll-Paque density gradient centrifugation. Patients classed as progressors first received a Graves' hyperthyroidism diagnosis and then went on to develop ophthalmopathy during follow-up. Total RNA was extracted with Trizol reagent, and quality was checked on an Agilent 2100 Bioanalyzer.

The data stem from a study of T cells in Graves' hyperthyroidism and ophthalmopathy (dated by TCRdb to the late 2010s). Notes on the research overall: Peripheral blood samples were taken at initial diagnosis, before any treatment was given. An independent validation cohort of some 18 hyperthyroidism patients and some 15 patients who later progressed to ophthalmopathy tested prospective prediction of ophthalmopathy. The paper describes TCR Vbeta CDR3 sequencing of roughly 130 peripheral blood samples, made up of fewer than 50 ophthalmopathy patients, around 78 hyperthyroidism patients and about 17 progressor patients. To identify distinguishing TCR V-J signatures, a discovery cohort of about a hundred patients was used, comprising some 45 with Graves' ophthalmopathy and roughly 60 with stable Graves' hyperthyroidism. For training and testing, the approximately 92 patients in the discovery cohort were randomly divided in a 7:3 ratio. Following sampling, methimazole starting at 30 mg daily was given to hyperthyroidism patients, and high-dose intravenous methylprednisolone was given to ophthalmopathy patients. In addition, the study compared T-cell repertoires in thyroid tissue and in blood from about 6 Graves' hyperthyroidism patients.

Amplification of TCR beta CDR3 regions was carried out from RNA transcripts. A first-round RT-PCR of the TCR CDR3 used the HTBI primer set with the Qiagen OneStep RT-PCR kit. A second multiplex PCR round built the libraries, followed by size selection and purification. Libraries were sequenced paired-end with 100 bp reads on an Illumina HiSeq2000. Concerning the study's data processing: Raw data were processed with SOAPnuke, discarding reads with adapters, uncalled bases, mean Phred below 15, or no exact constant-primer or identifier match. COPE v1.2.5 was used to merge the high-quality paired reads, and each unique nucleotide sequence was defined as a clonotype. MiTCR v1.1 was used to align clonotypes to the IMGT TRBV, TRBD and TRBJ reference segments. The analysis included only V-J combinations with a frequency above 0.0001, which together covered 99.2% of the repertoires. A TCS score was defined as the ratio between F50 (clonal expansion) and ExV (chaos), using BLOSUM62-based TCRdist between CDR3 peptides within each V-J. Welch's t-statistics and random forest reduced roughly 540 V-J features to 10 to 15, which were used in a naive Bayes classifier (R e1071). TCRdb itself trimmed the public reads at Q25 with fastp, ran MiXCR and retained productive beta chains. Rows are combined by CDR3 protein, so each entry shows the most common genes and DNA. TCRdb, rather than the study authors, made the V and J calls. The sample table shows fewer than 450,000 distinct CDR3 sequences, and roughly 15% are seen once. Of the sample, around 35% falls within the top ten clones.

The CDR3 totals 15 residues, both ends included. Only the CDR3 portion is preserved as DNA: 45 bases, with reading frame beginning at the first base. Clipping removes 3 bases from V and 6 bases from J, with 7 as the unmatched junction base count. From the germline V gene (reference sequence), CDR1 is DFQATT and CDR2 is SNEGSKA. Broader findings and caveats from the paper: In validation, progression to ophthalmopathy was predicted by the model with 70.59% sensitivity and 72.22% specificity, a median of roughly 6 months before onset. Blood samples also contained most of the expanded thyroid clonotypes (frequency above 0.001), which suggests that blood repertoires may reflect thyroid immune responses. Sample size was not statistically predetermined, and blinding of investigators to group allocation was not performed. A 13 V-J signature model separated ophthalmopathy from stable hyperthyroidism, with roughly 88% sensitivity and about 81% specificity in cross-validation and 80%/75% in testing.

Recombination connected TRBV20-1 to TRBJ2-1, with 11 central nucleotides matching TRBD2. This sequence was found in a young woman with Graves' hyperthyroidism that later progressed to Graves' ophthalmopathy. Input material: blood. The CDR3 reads CSASPSGGPPNEQFL. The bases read TGCAGTGCTAGTCCTAGCGGGGGGCCCCCCAATGAGCAGTTCTTA.